This T cell receptor (beta chain) came from a study of blood T cell repertoires in COVID-19. Across the study: Samples came from the United States, Italy and Spain, spanning acute and convalescent COVID-19. PBMCs, B-cell-depleted T cells, or T cells provided the cDNA or gDNA that made up the material.

In the original processing: Nucleated cell counts were estimated from reference gene primer amplification. This table comes from immunoSEQ multiplex PCR, and its TCRdb copy is limited to in-frame clones, with some not included. V and J calls and clone size follow that table, whereas D and trimming were derived from the DNA. Of some 460,000 clones listed, 80% to 90% are singletons. The origin of this receptor is a woman in her 30s with acute or convalescent COVID-19. Material for sequencing was peripheral blood.

The CDR3 DNA is TGTGCCAGCAGCAGTCCCGGGACAGGGGTGGGCTACACCTTC. Its translation: CASSSPGTGVGYTF. This chain joins TRBV7-3 and TRBJ1-2; 10 bases align to TRBD1. CDR3 length equals 14 residues. The V gene end was trimmed by 5 bases and the J gene end by 8 bases; junction bases not matched to a gene: 8. Germline CDR1 reads SGHTA; CDR2 reads FQGTGA.